This T cell receptor (beta chain) was sequenced in a study of CD8+ T cells in alopecia areata (dated by TCRdb to the late 2010s). About the full investigation: The treated patients took part in an open-label pilot trial in which moderate-to-severe alopecia areata was treated with oral tofacitinib at 5 to 10 mg twice daily. Tofacitinib was administered for 6 to 18 months, and 6 months of follow-up off drug were then conducted to assess delayed response and recurrence. The SALT score, which quantifies the percentage of affected scalp surface area, was used to measure disease severity in treated patients. To study T cell clonal expansion in alopecia areata, the researchers applied high-throughput TCRbeta sequencing to both the C3H/HeJ mouse model and human patients. On the human side, TCRbeta sequencing was run on scalp tissue and on sorted CD4+ and CD8+ peripheral blood T cells from healthy controls and from alopecia areata patients with either patchy or totalis/universalis disease. Patients on tofacitinib were biopsied at baseline and after 4 and 24 weeks of treatment, and several of the patients also had a later scalp biopsy. Scalp clonality was compared across normal scalp (n=4), patchy alopecia areata scalp (n=8), and alopecia totalis/universalis scalp (n=8). The RNA source kit depended on sample type: the PAXgene miRNA kit for fixed scalp, the miRNeasy kit for PBMCs, and the RNeasy kit for mouse skin. TCRbeta CDR3 regions were amplified by immunoSEQ multiplex PCR using 35 Vbeta forward and 13 Jbeta reverse primers. Findings and caveats that apply to the study as a whole: Tofacitinib significantly decreased scalp clonality and the number of expanded CD8+ clones among the top 100 scalp clones. Compared with mice, TCR sequences shared between patients were less clear, possibly partly because of HLA diversity across the patient population. Many expanded lesional clones persisted in scalp and blood during tofacitinib treatment, which may partly explain relapse after stopping treatment. Scalp TCR repertoire analysis is complicated because resident alphabeta T cells in normal human skin are also sequenced, whereas mouse skin is dominated by gammadelta T cells. Because the treated cohort was small and had only one nonresponder, larger studies are needed to examine links between baseline CD8+ expansion and response. Compared with normal scalp, lesional scalp, particularly in alopecia totalis/universalis, had higher clonality and more expanded CD8+ clones, which suggests antigenic drive.

This clone was seen only a few times. Which antigen it targets is not known. Per-base quality was not reported, and no clone a single base away is much larger than it. Libraries were built with the immunoSEQ multiplex PCR assay. To provide template for TCR sequencing, every sample had RNA extracted and reverse transcribed into cDNA. SuperScript III was used for first-strand cDNA synthesis, primed with a 2:1 mix of oligo-dT and random hexamers. A synthetic immune receptor repertoire was used to measure amplification bias, and any remaining bias was corrected computationally. The authors' analysis ran thus. Raw reads were preprocessed for error removal, and CDR3 was defined according to IMGT conventions as running from the conserved cysteine to phenylalanine. Clonality was computed by normalizing Shannon entropy by log2 of the number of productive unique TCRs and subtracting the result from 1. CD4 or CD8 identity of scalp clones was inferred by cross-referencing scalp TCRbeta sequences with sorted blood CD4 and CD8 repertoires. In TCRdb, the immuneACCESS table is reduced to in-frame sequences with V and J assigned. These tables do not hold every clone; where another copy was compared, an unresolved V gene accounts for under half, and the others remain unexplained. V, J and clone size are taken as reported in that table, and D and trimming were inferred from the DNA itself. Recorded for this sample are 250,000 to 350,000 clones; about 62% of them occurred a single time. The top ten constitute around 0.92% of the sample.

The treatment or condition label, read with the paper, signifies: oral pan-JAK inhibitor, 5-10 mg twice daily. From alopecia areata patients, peripheral blood was collected along with lesional scalp punch biopsies. PBMCs were isolated by density centrifugation and stained for CD3, CD4 and CD8, after which CD4+ and CD8+ T cells were sorted on a FACSAria. Including cysteine and phenylalanine, the CDR3 has 12 amino acids. Here the CDR3 DNA is all that survives: 36 bases in frame from base 1. V and J are trimmed by 7 bases and 6 bases, and the gene matches miss 4 bases of the junction. Taken from the germline V gene, the CDR1 and CDR2 loops are ENHRY and SYGVKD.

This clonotype originated in a human donor with alopecia areata. Sample: CD4+ T cells sorted from blood, taken around week 54, from a patient treated with tofacitinib. Recombination joined TRBV10-3 with TRBJ2-7, with TRBD1 matching 9 junction bases. CDR3 protein: CAITSTGGEQYF. Here is the DNA: TGTGCCATCACTTCGACAGGGGGCGAGCAGTACTTC.